This T cell receptor beta chain stems from a study of beta chain features in type 1 diabetes. The study's findings and limits: A moderate, significant TCRB CDR3 shortening appeared in type 1 diabetes across four CD4+ subsets.

On this clone itself: What it binds is not known.

The whole isolated RNA underwent reverse transcription, so sequencing captured expressed TCRB transcripts. Assay: immunoSEQ multiplex PCR; the TCRdb copy retains only in-frame clones and omits some. The sample has 900,000 or so clones, about a sixth seen once. In germline, CDR1 is SGHTA, CDR2 FQGTGA. J gave up 6 bases and V 5 bases, and 6 bases lay outside the gene matches. This CDR3 spans 16 amino acids. The sequence derives from a woman aged 18-29 years in good health. Input material: naive CD4+ T cells from blood. The genes are TRBV7-3 and TRBJ2-1; the match to TRBD2 covers 14 bases. This chain's CDR3 is CASSGAGTSGSNEQFF. The CDR3 DNA reads as TGTGCCAGCAGCGGGGCCGGGACTAGCGGGAGCAATGAGCAGTTCTTC.